A selection of T cell receptor beta chains follows, all from one sample in a study of T-cell memory formation after mild COVID-19. TCRdb independently ran MiXCR on the 5' RACE reads; one entry per CDR3 protein. This table holds a few hundred thousand distinct CDR3 sequences, roughly a quarter found once. The source material was PBMCs or a T cell subset sorted from them (not recorded which). Source of these receptors: an adult woman who had mild COVID-19 (a few samples of this study predate the infection). Cell type and time point are not known. CDR3s include the opening cysteine and the closing phenylalanine or tryptophan. A D gene is named only where the DNA matches it firmly. Rows give clone size only sometimes, using once, few, many, or a class for an expanded clone.

j_gene | d_gene | abundance | v_gene | CDR3aa | CDR3nt
TRBJ2-1 | NA | few | TRBV20-1 | CSAGYNEQFF | TGCAGTGCTGGGTACAATGAGCAGTTCTTC
TRBJ2-5 | NA | many | TRBV4-2 | CASSLIISGQETQYF | TGTGCCAGCAGCCTTATCATTAGCGGCCAAGAGACCCAGTACTTC
TRBJ1-1 | NA | few | TRBV6-6 | CASSYSLSDEAFF | TGTGCCAGCAGTTACTCACTCTCAGATGAAGCTTTCTTT
TRBJ2-7 | NA | NA | TRBV28 | CASSVRASYEQYF | TGTGCCAGCAGTGTCCGGGCGTCCTACGAGCAGTACTTC
TRBJ2-1 | NA | many | TRBV5-1 | CASSWAVANEQFF | TGCGCCAGCAGCTGGGCAGTCGCGAATGAGCAGTTCTTC
TRBJ2-2 | TRBD2 | NA | TRBV15 | CATRRLAGVTGELFF | TGTGCCACCAGAAGACTAGCGGGAGTCACCGGGGAGCTGTTTTTT
TRBJ2-1 | NA | NA | TRBV7-2 | CASSLGGRWTDTRGNEQFF | TGTGCCAGCAGCTTAGGGGGTCGATGGACGGATACACGGGGGAATGAGCAGTTCTTC
TRBJ2-2 | TRBD1 | few | TRBV20-1 | CSAGFRDRVDTGELFF | TGCAGTGCCGGATTCCGGGACAGGGTGGACACCGGGGAGCTGTTTTTT
TRBJ1-1 | TRBD1 | few | TRBV2 | CASSDPRTPTGDGTEAFF | TGTGCCAGCAGTGACCCCCGCACCCCGACAGGGGATGGGACTGAAGCTTTCTTT
TRBJ1-1 | NA | few | TRBV25-1 | CASSRSSTEAFF | TGTGCCAGCAGTCGGTCTTCGACTGAAGCTTTCTTT
TRBJ1-1 | NA | few | TRBV5-6 | CASSLRAVEAFF | TGTGCCAGCAGCTTAAGGGCGGTTGAAGCTTTCTTT
TRBJ2-7 | NA | NA | TRBV12-3/TRBV12-4 | CASSPWGQGFYEQYF | TGTGCCAGCAGCCCTTGGGGCCAAGGATTCTACGAGCAGTACTTC
TRBJ2-3 | TRBD2 | few | TRBV20-1 | CSARKSGGGSNTQYF | TGCAGTGCTAGAAAGAGCGGGGGGGGTAGTAATACGCAGTATTTT
TRBJ2-3 | NA | NA | TRBV24-1 | CATSDFGGGRRDTQYF | TGTGCCACCAGTGATTTTGGGGGGGGCCGTCGAGATACGCAGTATTTT
TRBJ2-7 | TRBD1 | many | TRBV29-1 | CSVERGTGDVSEQYF | TGCAGCGTTGAGAGGGGGACAGGGGATGTTAGCGAGCAGTACTTC
TRBJ1-1 | TRBD1 | NA | TRBV29-1 | CSYTGGLNTEAFF | TGCAGCTATACAGGGGGCCTGAACACTGAAGCTTTCTTT
TRBJ1-2 | TRBD1 | NA | TRBV20-1 | CSASNRGNYGYTF | TGCAGTGCTAGTAACAGGGGGAACTATGGCTACACCTTC
TRBJ2-2 | NA | NA | TRBV5-1 | CASSPLGSTGELFF | TGCGCCAGCAGCCCGCTTGGGAGTACCGGGGAGCTGTTTTTT
TRBJ1-1 | TRBD1 | few | TRBV5-1 | CASSLDGQGTEAFF | TGCGCCAGCAGCTTGGATGGACAGGGCACTGAAGCTTTCTTT
TRBJ2-3 | NA | NA | TRBV5-1 | CASSFGAGAFTDTQYF | TGCGCCAGCAGCTTCGGGGCGGGGGCTTTCACAGATACGCAGTATTTT
TRBJ2-1 | NA | few | TRBV29-1 | CSVVTLNEQFF | TGCAGCGTTGTTACTTTGAATGAGCAGTTCTTC
TRBJ2-1 | NA | few | TRBV7-9 | CASSPGGTHNEQFF | TGTGCCAGCAGCCCAGGAGGGACCCACAATGAGCAGTTCTTC
TRBJ2-7 | TRBD1 | NA | TRBV13 | CASSSTGVGEQYF | TGTGCCAGCAGCTCCACAGGGGTGGGCGAGCAGTACTTC